The 21 T cell receptor beta chains below come from one sample, sequenced in a study of blood T cell repertoires in COVID-19. Assay: immunoSEQ multiplex PCR; the TCRdb copy retains only in-frame clones and omits some. The table includes about 90,000 clones, more than 75% detected once. Sequencing was performed on peripheral blood. Source of these receptors: a man in his 70s with acute or convalescent COVID-19.

This clone has just a few counts. This sequence joins TRBV7-9 and TRBJ2-1; D may be TRBD2 (5 bases). There are 16 residues in the CDR3. The V end lost 0 bases, the J end lost 0 bases, and 9 bases lay between the germline ends. Germline values: CDR1 SEHNR, CDR2 FQNEAQ (reference sequence). In DNA, the CDR3 is TGTGCCAGCAGCTTAGCGTTTGGGAGCTCCTACAATGAGCAGTTCTTC. Its translation: CASSLAFGSSYNEQFF.

This clone appeared a single time. The rearrangement joins TRBV5-5 to TRBJ2-7; perhaps TRBD1 as D (5 bases). This CDR3 is built from 14 residues. V lost 0 bases to trimming and J lost 3 bases, with 10 bases between them. Per germline, CDR1 SGHKS and CDR2 YYEKEE (reference sequence). The chain's CDR3 is CASSLEAGHYEQYV. The CDR3 coding sequence is TGTGCCAGCAGCTTGGAAGCAGGGCACTACGAGCAGTACGTC.

The rearrangement uses TRBV11-2 and TRBJ2-1, with TRBD1 as a possible D gene (6 bases). The V gene lost 1 base and the J gene lost 8 bases, with 12 bases spanning the gap. The CDR3 length is 14 residues. Looked up from germline, CDR1 is SGHAT and CDR2 is FQNNGV. The CDR3 spells CASSLVPGQDEQFF. The CDR3 region has the DNA TGTGCCAGCAGCTTAGTGCCGGGACAAGATGAGCAGTTCTTC.

The CDR3 sequence: CASSATGQFTYEQYF. CDR3 DNA sequence: TGCGCCAGCAGCGCAACCGGACAGTTCACCTACGAGCAGTACTTC. V usage is TRBV5-1 and J usage is TRBJ2-7; maybe TRBD1 (6 bases). Germline assignment: CDR1 SGHRS and CDR2 YFSETQ. The CDR3 spans 15 residues. Trimming removed 4 bases from V and 2 bases from J, with 16 bases in between.

This clone was observed once. V and J are TRBV4-1 and TRBJ2-2; 11 nucleotides match TRBD2. The CDR3 covers 18 residues. The germline V gene encodes CDR1 MGHRA and CDR2 YSYEKL. J gave up 6 bases and V 1 base, and 10 bases lay outside the gene matches. The CDR3 bases are TGCGCCAGCAGCCAAGTGGCTGGAACTAGCGGGAGCCCCGGGGAGCTGTTTTTT. Its translation: CASSQVAGTSGSPGELFF.

This clone has a handful of counts. This chain connects TRBV6-2 or TRBV6-3 to TRBJ2-7; D might be TRBD2 (5 bases). Trimming removed 2 bases at V and 6 bases at J, with 20 bases between. In germline, CDR1 is MNHEY, CDR2 SVGEGT. This CDR3 has 16 amino acids. CDR3 sequence: CASSYRGIQGPSEQYF. DNA for the CDR3: TGTGCCAGCAGTTACAGAGGGATTCAAGGTCCATCCGAGCAGTACTTC.

This chain links TRBV7-9 with TRBJ1-3; D gene ambiguous. Per the germline V gene, CDR1 is SEHNR and CDR2 is FQNEAQ (reference sequence). The CDR3 has 15 residues. The ends were cut back, 5 bases at V and 1 base at J, with 12 bases in the middle. The CDR3 here is CASSRDRVSGNTIYF. CDR3 DNA: TGTGCCAGCAGCCGAGACCGGGTTTCTGGAAACACCATATATTTT.

The V call is TRBV19, the J call TRBJ2-3, with D unclear. V was shortened by 5 bases and J by 0 bases, with 6 bases between the two germline ends. Per germline, CDR1 LNHDA and CDR2 SQIVND (reference sequence). CDR3 length: 13 residues. The CDR3: CASSYQSTDTQYF. CDR3 sequence (DNA): TGTGCCAGTAGTTATCAGAGCACAGATACGCAGTATTTT.

The genes are TRBV4-1 and TRBJ2-3; D ambiguous. Germline V CDR1 and CDR2: MGHRA, YSYEKL. This CDR3 spans 14 amino acids. V lost 1 base to trimming and J lost 2 bases, with 7 bases between them. The CDR3 sequence: CASSQGELTDTQYF. CDR3 nucleotide sequence: TGCGCCAGCAGCCAAGGAGAACTCACAGATACGCAGTATTTT.

This chain links TRBV6-1 with TRBJ1-5, with D perhaps matching TRBD1 (6 bases). Trimming took 0 bases from V and 2 from J, leaving 20 bases between them. The CDR3 runs 19 residues. Germline V gene sequence: CDR1 MNHNS, CDR2 SASEGT. CDR3 DNA sequence: TGTGCCAGCAGTGAAGCCCCACCCGTACAGGGTGCGGGCAATCAGCCCCAGCATTTT. Protein: CASSEAPPVQGAGNQPQHF.

CDR3 bases: TGTGCCAGCAGCCTCGACAGGTCCTACGAGCAGTACTTC. Protein sequence: CASSLDRSYEQYF. The chain recombines TRBV5-6 with TRBJ2-7; D may be TRBD1 (6 bases). V gave up 4 bases and J gave up 1 base, with 9 bases separating them. The length of the CDR3 is 13 residues. Germline values: CDR1 SGHDT, CDR2 YYEEEE.

The chain carries TRBV2 and TRBJ1-1, with D tentatively TRBD1 (5 bases). V lost 3 bases to trimming and J lost 3 bases, with 8 bases between them. Germline V CDR1 and CDR2: SNHLY, FYNNEI. This CDR3 is 13 amino acids long. CDR3: CASSDQGYTEAFF. The CDR3 bases are TGTGCCAGCAGTGATCAGGGTTACACTGAAGCTTTCTTT.

The chain has TRBV4-1 and TRBJ2-3; 8 bases agree with TRBD1. The V gene's germline CDR1 is MGHRA and CDR2 YSYEKL. V shed 1 base, J shed 4 bases, and the junction held 1 base outside the gene matches. CDR3 length equals 14 residues. The CDR3 region is CASSQAGGSDTQYF. DNA of the CDR3: TGCGCCAGCAGCCAAGCAGGGGGCTCAGATACGCAGTATTTT.

The sample holds a few counts of this clone. The chain links TRBV28 to TRBJ2-7, with no clear D. This CDR3 has 14 residues. CDR1 is MDHEN, CDR2 SYDVKM, per germline. V gave up 4 bases and J gave up 0 bases, with 10 bases separating them. CDR3 sequence reads: CASSSSGLSYEQYF. The CDR3 DNA follows: TGTGCCAGCAGTTCTTCAGGCCTCTCCTACGAGCAGTACTTC.

J is TRBJ1-6 and V is TRBV5-4; D not resolved. CDR1 SGHNT and CDR2 YYREEE come from the germline V gene (reference sequence). V shed 4 bases and J shed 6 bases, with 14 bases lying between them. CDR3 size: 15 residues. CDR3 DNA sequence: TGTGCCAGCAGCACGGGAGGACCCTTTAATTCACCCCTCCACTTT. This sequence encodes CASSTGGPFNSPLHF.

The chain combines TRBV7-8 with TRBJ2-3; 9 bases are shared with TRBD1. The CDR3 contains 16 residues. The germline V gene has CDR1 SGHVS and CDR2 FQNEAQ. After removal of 4 bases from V and 4 bases from J, the junction contained 9 bases not matched to a gene. CDR3: CASSSRRQGVSDTQYF. The CDR3 DNA is TGTGCCAGCAGCTCTAGGAGACAGGGGGTTTCAGATACGCAGTATTTT.

The chain carries TRBV18 and TRBJ2-7; 10 nucleotides line up with TRBD1. The CDR3 spans 16 residues. V shed 3 bases and J 5 bases; nucleotides not matched to a gene: 10. Per germline, CDR1 KGHSH and CDR2 LQKENI. The CDR3 loop reads CASSPQPGQGRNEQYF. CDR3 coding DNA: TGTGCCAGCTCACCGCAACCGGGACAGGGGAGAAACGAGCAGTACTTC.

The rearrangement joins TRBV5-5 to TRBJ2-7, with TRBD1 matching over 8 bases. In germline, CDR1 is SGHKS, CDR2 YYEKEE (reference sequence). The trim removed 4 bases at V and 5 bases at J, leaving 5 bases unmatched. The CDR3 runs to 13 residues. Here the CDR3 DNA reads TGTGCCAGCAGCCTAACAGGGGGACACGAGCAGTACGTC. Protein sequence: CASSLTGGHEQYV.

This rearrangement joins TRBV7-9 to TRBJ2-2; perhaps TRBD1 as D (6 bases). With 7 bases removed from V and 4 bases from J, the gap between germline ends came to 16 bases. The CDR3 contains 15 residues. Looked up from germline, CDR1 is SEHNR and CDR2 is FQNEAQ (reference sequence). This CDR3 is CASTTGQVSTGELFF. The CDR3, as DNA: TGTGCCAGCACCACAGGGCAGGTTAGCACCGGGGAGCTGTTTTTT.

V is TRBV11-2 and J is TRBJ1-6; unclear D gene. The ends were cut back, 6 bases at V and 9 bases at J, with 12 bases in the middle. The CDR3 is made up of 13 amino acids. Germline V lookup: CDR1 SGHAT, CDR2 FQNNGV. CDR3 coding DNA: TGTGCCAGCAGTTTTTCCGTCAGTTCACCCCTCCACTTT. It specifies CASSFSVSSPLHF. The full variable domain, in which reference TRBV11-2 and TRBJ1-6 provide the parts outside the CDR3, is EAGVAQSPRYKIIEKRQSVAFWCNPISGHATLYWYQQILGQGPKLLIQFQNNGVVDDSQLPKDRFSAERLKGVDSTLKIQPAKLEDSAVYLCASSFSVSSPLHFGNGTRLTVT.

The J gene is TRBJ1-4, the V gene TRBV10-1, with 7 bases fitting TRBD1. The CDR3 sequence is 13 residues long. With 9 bases clipped from V and 8 bases from J, the junction kept 9 bases outside the gene matches. The germline CDR1 and CDR2 sequences are WNHNN and SYGVQD (reference sequence). CDR3 region: CASGGQKGEKLFF. The CDR3 DNA sequence: TGCGCCAGTGGGGGACAGAAAGGAGAAAAACTGTTTTTT.